This is a list of T cell receptor beta chains from one sample in a study of blood T cells in healthy people across ages. MiXCR was run by TCRdb on the 5' RACE reads, yielding one entry per CDR3 protein. The sample records some 760,000 distinct CDR3 sequences, approximately 25% being singletons. These data were likewise used in another study, on T cells of mothers and their children.

The sample was blood. These receptors came from a boy between 10 and 17 years old in good health. The CDR3 runs from the conserved cysteine through the conserved F or W. The order of the fields is D gene, V gene, clone size, J gene, CDR3 DNA, CDR3 protein. D genes are given only for firm matches. The size field is filled for only some rows; it gives once, few, many or a size class.

d_gene: NA; v_gene: TRBV4-1; abundance: NA; j_gene: TRBJ1-3; CDR3nt: TGCGCCAGCAGCCAAGGACACCTCTCTGGAAACACCATATATTTT; CDR3aa: CASSQGHLSGNTIYF
d_gene: NA; v_gene: TRBV19; abundance: NA; j_gene: TRBJ2-4; CDR3nt: TGTGCCAGTAGCCGCCTTGACGGGGTTAAAAAGAACATTCAGTACTTC; CDR3aa: CASSRLDGVKKNIQYF
d_gene: NA; v_gene: TRBV9; abundance: few; j_gene: TRBJ2-5; CDR3nt: TGTGCCAGCAGCGTAGTTCCTAGCGAGAAAGAGACCCAGTACTTC; CDR3aa: CASSVVPSEKETQYF
d_gene: TRBD1; v_gene: TRBV5-4; abundance: few; j_gene: TRBJ2-5; CDR3nt: TGTGCCAGCAGCTTGTCCGGGACAGCCCAAGAGACCCAGTACTTC; CDR3aa: CASSLSGTAQETQYF
d_gene: TRBD2; v_gene: TRBV7-2; abundance: NA; j_gene: TRBJ2-7; CDR3nt: TGTGCCAGCAGCTTTGCGGGGGAACCTTACGAGCAGTACTTC; CDR3aa: CASSFAGEPYEQYF
d_gene: NA; v_gene: TRBV21-1; abundance: NA; j_gene: TRBJ2-5; CDR3nt: TGTGCCAGCAGCAAAGAGAGGGCAGGCCAAGAGACCCAGTACTTC; CDR3aa: CASSKERAGQETQYF
d_gene: NA; v_gene: TRBV6-2/TRBV6-3; abundance: few; j_gene: TRBJ1-4; CDR3nt: TGTGCCAGCATCAGGAGCCCTAATGAAAAACTGTTTTTT; CDR3aa: CASIRSPNEKLFF
d_gene: NA; v_gene: TRBV29-1; abundance: few; j_gene: TRBJ2-5; CDR3nt: TGCAGCGTTGAGGATGGGAAACAAGAGACCCAGTACTTC; CDR3aa: CSVEDGKQETQYF
d_gene: NA; v_gene: TRBV29-1; abundance: NA; j_gene: TRBJ1-2; CDR3nt: TGCAGCGTTGAGCCCTTGGGGGGAGGCTACACCTTC; CDR3aa: CSVEPLGGGYTF
d_gene: TRBD2; v_gene: TRBV14; abundance: few; j_gene: TRBJ2-1; CDR3nt: TGTGCCAGCAGCCAGCCAGGCCTAGCGGGAGTAAGGTCCTACAATGAGCAGTTCTTC; CDR3aa: CASSQPGLAGVRSYNEQFF
d_gene: TRBD2; v_gene: TRBV9; abundance: few; j_gene: TRBJ2-1; CDR3nt: TGTGCCAGCAGCTCCCACCTGACTAGCGGGATCAATGAGCAGTTCTTC; CDR3aa: CASSSHLTSGINEQFF
d_gene: NA; v_gene: TRBV7-9; abundance: NA; j_gene: TRBJ2-5; CDR3nt: TGTGCCAGCAGCTTAACCGGGACACCAGCTCAAGAGACCCAGTACTTC; CDR3aa: CASSLTGTPAQETQYF
d_gene: NA; v_gene: TRBV3-1; abundance: few; j_gene: TRBJ2-2; CDR3nt: TGTGCCAGCAGCCAAGGACCCTCGGGACACCAGAACACCGGGGAGCTGTTTTTT; CDR3aa: CASSQGPSGHQNTGELFF
d_gene: NA; v_gene: TRBV20-1; abundance: NA; j_gene: TRBJ2-3; CDR3nt: TGCAGTGCTAGAGTCCTCGGCACAGATACGCAGTATTTT; CDR3aa: CSARVLGTDTQYF